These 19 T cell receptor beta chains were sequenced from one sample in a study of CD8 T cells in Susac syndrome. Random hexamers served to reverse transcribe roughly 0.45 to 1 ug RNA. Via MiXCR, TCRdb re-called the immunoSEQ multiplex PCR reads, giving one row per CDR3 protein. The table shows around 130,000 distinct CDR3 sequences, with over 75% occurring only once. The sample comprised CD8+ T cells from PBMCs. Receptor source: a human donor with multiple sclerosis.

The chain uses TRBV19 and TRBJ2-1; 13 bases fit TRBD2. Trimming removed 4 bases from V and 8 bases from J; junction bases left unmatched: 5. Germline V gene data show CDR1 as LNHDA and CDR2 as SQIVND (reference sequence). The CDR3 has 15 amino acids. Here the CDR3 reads CASSTPTSGRDEQFF. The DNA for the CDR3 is TGTGCCAGTAGTACCCCTACTAGCGGGAGGGATGAGCAGTTCTTC.

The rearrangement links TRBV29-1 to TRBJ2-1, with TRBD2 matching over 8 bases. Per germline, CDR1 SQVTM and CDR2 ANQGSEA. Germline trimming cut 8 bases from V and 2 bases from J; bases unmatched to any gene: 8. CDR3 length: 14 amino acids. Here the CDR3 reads CSQGSGRPYNEQFF. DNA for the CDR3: TGCAGCCAGGGGAGCGGGAGACCCTACAATGAGCAGTTCTTC.

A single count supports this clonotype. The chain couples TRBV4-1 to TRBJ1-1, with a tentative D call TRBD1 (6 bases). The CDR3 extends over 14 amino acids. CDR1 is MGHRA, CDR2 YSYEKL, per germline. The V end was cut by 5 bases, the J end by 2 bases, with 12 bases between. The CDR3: CASSSRTANTEAFF. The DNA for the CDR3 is TGCGCCAGCAGCTCCCGGACAGCAAACACTGAAGCTTTCTTT.

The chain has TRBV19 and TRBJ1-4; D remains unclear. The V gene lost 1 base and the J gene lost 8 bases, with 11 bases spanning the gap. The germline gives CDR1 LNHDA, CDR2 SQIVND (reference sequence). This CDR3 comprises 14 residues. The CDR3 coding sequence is TGTGCCAGTAGTATAGGCATTTTAGGGGAAAAACTGTTTTTT. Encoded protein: CASSIGILGEKLFF.

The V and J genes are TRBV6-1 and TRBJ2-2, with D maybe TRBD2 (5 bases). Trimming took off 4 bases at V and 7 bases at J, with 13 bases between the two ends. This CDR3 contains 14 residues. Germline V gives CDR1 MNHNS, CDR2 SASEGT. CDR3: CASSALGGYGELFF. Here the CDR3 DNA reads TGTGCCAGCAGTGCATTAGGAGGTTACGGGGAGCTGTTTTTT.

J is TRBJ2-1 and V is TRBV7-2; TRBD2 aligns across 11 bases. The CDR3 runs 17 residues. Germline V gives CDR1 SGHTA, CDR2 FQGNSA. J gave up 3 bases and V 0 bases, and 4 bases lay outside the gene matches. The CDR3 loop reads CASSLAGTSGIYNEQFF. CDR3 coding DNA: TGTGCCAGCAGCTTAGCGGGGACTAGCGGTATCTACAATGAGCAGTTCTTC.

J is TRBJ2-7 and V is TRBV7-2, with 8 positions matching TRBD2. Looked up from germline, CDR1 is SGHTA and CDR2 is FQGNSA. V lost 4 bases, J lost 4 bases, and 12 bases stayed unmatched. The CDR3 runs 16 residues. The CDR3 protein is CASSSPLEGTRYEQYF. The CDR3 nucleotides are TGTGCCAGCAGCTCCCCGTTAGAGGGGACTAGATACGAGCAGTACTTC.

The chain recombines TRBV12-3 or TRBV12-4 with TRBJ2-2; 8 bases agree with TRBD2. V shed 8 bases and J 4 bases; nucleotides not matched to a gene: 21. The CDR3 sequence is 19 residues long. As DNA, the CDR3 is TGTGCCAGCGGACTAGCTGTGACCCGTTCTTTATGGGGCACCGGGGAGCTGTTTTTT. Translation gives CASGLAVTRSLWGTGELFF.

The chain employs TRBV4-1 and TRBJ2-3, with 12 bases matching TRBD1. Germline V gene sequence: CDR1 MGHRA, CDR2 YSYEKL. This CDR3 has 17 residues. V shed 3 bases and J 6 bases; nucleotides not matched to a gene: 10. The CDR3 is CASSHPGQGAPLDTQYF. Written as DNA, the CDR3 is TGCGCCAGCAGCCATCCGGGACAGGGGGCCCCATTGGATACGCAGTATTTT.

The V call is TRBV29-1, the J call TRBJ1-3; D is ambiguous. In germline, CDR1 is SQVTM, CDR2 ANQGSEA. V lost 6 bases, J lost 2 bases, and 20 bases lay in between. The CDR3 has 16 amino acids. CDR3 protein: CSVGIKTPAPGNTIYF. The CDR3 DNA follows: TGCAGCGTAGGGATCAAGACCCCTGCCCCTGGAAACACCATATATTTT.

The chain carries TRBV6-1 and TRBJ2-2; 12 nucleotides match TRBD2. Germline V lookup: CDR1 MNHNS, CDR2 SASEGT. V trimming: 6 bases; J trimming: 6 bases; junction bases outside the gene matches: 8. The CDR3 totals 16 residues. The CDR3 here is CASRLAGGPLPGELFF. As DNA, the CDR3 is TGTGCCAGCAGACTAGCGGGGGGACCCCTCCCCGGGGAGCTGTTTTTT.

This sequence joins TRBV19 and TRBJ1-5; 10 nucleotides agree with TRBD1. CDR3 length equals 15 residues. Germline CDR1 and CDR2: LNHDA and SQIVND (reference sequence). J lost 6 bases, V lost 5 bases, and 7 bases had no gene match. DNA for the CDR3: TGTGCCAGTAGTTTCGACAGGGGGCAGTTTCAGCCCCAGCATTTT. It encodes CASSFDRGQFQPQHF.

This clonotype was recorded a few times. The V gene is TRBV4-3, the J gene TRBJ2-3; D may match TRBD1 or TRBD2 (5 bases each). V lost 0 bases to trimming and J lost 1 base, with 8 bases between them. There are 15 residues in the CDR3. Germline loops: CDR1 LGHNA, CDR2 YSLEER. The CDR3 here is CASSQEGDGTDTQYF. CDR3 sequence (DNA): TGCGCCAGCAGCCAAGAGGGGGATGGCACAGATACGCAGTATTTT.

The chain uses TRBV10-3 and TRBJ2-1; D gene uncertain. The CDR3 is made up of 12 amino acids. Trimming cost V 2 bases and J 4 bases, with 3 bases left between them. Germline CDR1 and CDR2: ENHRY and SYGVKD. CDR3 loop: CAISETYNEQFF. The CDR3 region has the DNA TGTGCCATCAGTGAGACTTACAATGAGCAGTTCTTC.

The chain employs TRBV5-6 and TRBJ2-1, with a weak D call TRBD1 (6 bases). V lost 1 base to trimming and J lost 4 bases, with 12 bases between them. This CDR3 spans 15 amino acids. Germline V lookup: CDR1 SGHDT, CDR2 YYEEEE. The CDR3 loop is CASSLIRGPYNEQFF. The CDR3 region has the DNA TGTGCCAGCAGCTTGATCAGGGGACCTTACAATGAGCAGTTCTTC. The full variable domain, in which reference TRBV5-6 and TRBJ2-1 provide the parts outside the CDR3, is DAGVTQSPTHLIKTRGQQVTLRCSPKSGHDTVSWYQQALGQGPQFIFQYYEEEERQRGNFPDRFSGHQFPNYSSELNVNALLLGDSALYLCASSLIRGPYNEQFFGPGTRLTVL.

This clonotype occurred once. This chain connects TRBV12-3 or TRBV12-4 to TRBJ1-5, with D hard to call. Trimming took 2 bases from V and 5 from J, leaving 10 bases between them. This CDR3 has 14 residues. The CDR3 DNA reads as TGTGCCAGCAGTTTAAGCGAGGAGGATCAGCCCCAGCATTTT. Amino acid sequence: CASSLSEEDQPQHF.

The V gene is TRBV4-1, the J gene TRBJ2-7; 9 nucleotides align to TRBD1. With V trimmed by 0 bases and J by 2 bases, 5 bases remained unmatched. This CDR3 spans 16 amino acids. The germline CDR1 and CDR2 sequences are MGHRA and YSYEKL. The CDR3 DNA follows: TGCGCCAGCAGCCAAGAGGGGACAGGGACCCCCTACGAGCAGTACTTC. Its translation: CASSQEGTGTPYEQYF.

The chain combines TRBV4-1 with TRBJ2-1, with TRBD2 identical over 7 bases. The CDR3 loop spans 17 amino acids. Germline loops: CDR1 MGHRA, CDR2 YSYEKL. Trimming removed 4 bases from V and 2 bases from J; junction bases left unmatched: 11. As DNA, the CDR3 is TGCGCCAGCAGCCCTTCCCCCAGGGAGGGGACCTACAATGAGCAGTTCTTC. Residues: CASSPSPREGTYNEQFF.

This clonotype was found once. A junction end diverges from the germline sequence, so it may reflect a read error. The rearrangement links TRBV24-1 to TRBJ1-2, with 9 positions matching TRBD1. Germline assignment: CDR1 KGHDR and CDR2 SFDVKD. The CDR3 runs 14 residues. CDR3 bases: TGTGCCACCAGTGATACAGGGGGCGTCTATAGCTACACCTTC. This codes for CATSDTGGVYSYTF.